Following are 30 T cell receptor beta chains from one sample sequenced in a study of response to subunit inactivated influenza vaccine. TCRdb passed the RT-PCR reads through MiXCR, listing each CDR3 protein once. Counted here are roughly 790,000 distinct CDR3 sequences, 21% occurring once; the ten biggest clones make up roughly a tenth. Sequencing was performed on PBMCs from blood, taken 5 days after vaccination. The receptors stem from a man aged 50 to 59 who received an inactivated influenza vaccine.

A few counts support this clonotype. The rearrangement links TRBV9 to TRBJ2-5; 7 nucleotides align to TRBD1. With V trimmed by 0 bases and J by 5 bases, 10 bases remained unmatched. CDR3 length: 16 residues. Germline CDR1 is SGDLS and CDR2 is YYNGEE. The CDR3 spells CASSVGDWQGEETQYF. The CDR3 DNA is TGTGCCAGCAGCGTAGGTGATTGGCAGGGGGAGGAGACCCAGTACTTC.

The CDR3 spells CASSEALRSSRGPQHF. The CDR3 nucleotides are TGTGCCAGCAGTGAAGCGCTTAGGTCCTCCCGAGGGCCCCAGCATTTT. The chain has TRBV2 and TRBJ1-5; D remains unclear. V lost 0 bases and J 9 bases, leaving 18 bases between the germline ends. Germline V lookup: CDR1 SNHLY, CDR2 FYNNEI. The CDR3 loop spans 16 amino acids.

The chain recombines TRBV20-1 with TRBJ2-7, with 13 bases matching TRBD2. The V gene's germline CDR1 is DFQATT and CDR2 SNEGSKA (reference sequence). V was pared by 5 bases and J by 9 bases, with 16 bases of the junction left unmatched. This CDR3 is built from 16 residues. The DNA of the CDR3 is TGCAGTGCTTCCCGGACTAGCGGGGGACTCTACGTTGGGCAGTACGTC. Its translation: CSASRTSGGLYVGQYV.

V usage is TRBV6-2 or TRBV6-3 and J usage is TRBJ2-1; unclear D gene. This CDR3 has 14 residues. Germline CDR1 is MNHEY and CDR2 is SVGEGT. Trimming stripped 7 bases from V and 6 bases from J, with 16 bases between. The CDR3 sequence is CASTRASGPNEQFF. The CDR3 nucleotides are TGTGCCAGCACCCGGGCTTCAGGACCCAATGAGCAGTTCTTC.

This rearrangement joins TRBV6-5 to TRBJ2-3, with 9 bases matching TRBD1. The junction had 8 bases not matched to a gene; V was cut back by 5 bases and J by 5 bases. The CDR3 runs to 15 residues. Germline values: CDR1 MNHEY, CDR2 SVGAGI. The DNA for the CDR3 is TGTGCCAGCAGTCACCGGGACAGGGTAGGAGATACGCAGTATTTT. It specifies CASSHRDRVGDTQYF.

This clonotype occurred many times. This chain uses TRBV6-2 or TRBV6-3 with TRBJ2-3; D possibly corresponds to TRBD2 (6 bases). The germline V gene encodes CDR1 MNHEY and CDR2 SVGEGT. The CDR3 is 15 amino acids. Trimming left V 5 bases short and J 7 bases short, with 19 bases between. CDR3 DNA sequence: TGTGCCAGCAGTCCCAGAGCGGGTGTCTCGTATACGCAGTATTTT. Translation: CASSPRAGVSYTQYF.

This clonotype was counted between two and nine times. The CDR3 DNA sequence: TGCAGCGTTGAAGAGTGGGAAGGAAACACTGAAGCTTTCTTT. The encoded protein is CSVEEWEGNTEAFF. This chain connects TRBV29-1 to TRBJ1-1; no clear D. V lost 0 bases, J lost 2 bases, and 10 bases lay in between. CDR3 size: 14 residues. Germline V CDR1 and CDR2: SQVTM, ANQGSEA.

This clonotype appeared a few times. This chain connects TRBV5-5 to TRBJ2-2; D perhaps matches TRBD2 (6 bases). The CDR3 has 15 amino acids. Germline V gene sequence: CDR1 SGHKS, CDR2 YYEKEE (reference sequence). The V gene lost 0 bases and the J gene lost 6 bases, with 12 bases spanning the gap. The chain's CDR3 is CASSLARGWAGELFF. The CDR3 coding sequence is TGTGCCAGCAGCTTGGCGCGGGGTTGGGCCGGGGAGCTGTTTTTT.

The chain combines TRBV27 with TRBJ1-2; 8 bases are a match to TRBD1. The CDR3 runs 14 residues. J lost 3 bases, V lost 5 bases, and 5 bases had no gene match. From germline, CDR1 is MNHEY and CDR2 SMNVEV (reference sequence). CDR3 amino acids: CASSNGQGYYGYTF. CDR3 in DNA: TGTGCCAGCAGTAACGGACAGGGTTACTATGGCTACACCTTC.

This clonotype has just a few counts. The chain joins TRBV27 to TRBJ2-2; D gene uncertain. CDR3 size: 15 residues. Trimming removed 3 bases from V and 0 bases from J, with 8 bases in between. Germline V gene lookup returns CDR1 MNHEY and CDR2 SMNVEV (reference sequence). The CDR3 protein is CASSLERPNTGELFF. The CDR3 bases are TGTGCCAGCAGTTTGGAAAGGCCGAACACCGGGGAGCTGTTTTTT.

This clonotype was seen at least ten times. The V and J genes are TRBV5-1 and TRBJ1-5; the D is unclear. CDR3 size: 16 residues. V was cut by 6 bases and J by 2 bases, with 18 bases left in between. CDR1 is SGHRS, CDR2 YFSETQ, per germline. The CDR3 DNA is TGCGCCAGCAACGACACCCCGGGGAATTGCAATCAGCCCCAGCATTTT. Protein sequence: CASNDTPGNCNQPQHF.

This clonotype was observed a few times. V and J are TRBV10-1 and TRBJ2-1; 12 nucleotides agree with TRBD2. The J segment lost 5 bases and the V segment lost 5 bases, leaving 7 bases of the junction unmatched. CDR3 size: 16 residues. Germline V gene lookup returns CDR1 WNHNN and CDR2 SYGVQD (reference sequence). CDR3 residues: CASSLTSGGSDNEQFF. The DNA for the CDR3 is TGCGCCAGCAGTCTCACTAGCGGGGGGTCTGACAATGAGCAGTTCTTC.

The J gene is TRBJ1-2, the V gene TRBV4-2, with 8 bases fitting TRBD1. The CDR3 length is 15 residues. Trimming took 0 bases from V and 4 from J; bases not matched to a gene: 4. In germline, CDR1 is LGHNA, CDR2 YNFKEQ. In DNA form, the CDR3 reads TGTGCCAGCAGCCAAGAGGTCACAGGGGGCTATGGCTACACCTTC. Its protein product is CASSQEVTGGYGYTF.

This clonotype was found a few times. V usage is TRBV29-1 and J usage is TRBJ2-3; 8 bases are a match to TRBD2. The CDR3 is 14 residues long. Germline-derived CDR1 and CDR2 are SQVTM and ANQGSEA. J lost 0 bases, V lost 3 bases, and 2 bases had no gene match. As DNA, the CDR3 is TGCAGCGTTGATTCTAGCGGGAGCACAGATACGCAGTATTTT. Translating gives CSVDSSGSTDTQYF.

The chain recombines TRBV4-1 with TRBJ2-2, with 7 bases fitting TRBD1. Germline lookup yields CDR1 MGHRA and CDR2 YSYEKL. V shed 2 bases, J shed 7 bases, and the junction held 7 bases outside the gene matches. The CDR3 is 15 amino acids. In nucleotides, the CDR3 is TGCGCCAGCAGCCAATACAGGGGAGATGGCGGGGAGCTGTTTTTT. This sequence encodes CASSQYRGDGGELFF.

This clonotype was seen more than once but under ten times. The chain carries TRBV4-2 and TRBJ2-7; D unclear. The CDR3 has 15 residues. CDR1 and CDR2 from the germline V gene are LGHNA and YNFKEQ. V was shortened by 0 bases and J by 1 base, with 10 bases between the two germline ends. DNA of the CDR3: TGTGCCAGCAGCCAAGATCTACATCCATCCTACGAGCAGTACTTC. This codes for CASSQDLHPSYEQYF.

This chain joins TRBV6-1 and TRBJ1-5; a possible D gene is TRBD1 (5 bases). The CDR3 is 13 residues long. V shed 4 bases and J shed 3 bases, with 7 bases lying between them. Germline V gene sequence: CDR1 MNHNS, CDR2 SASEGT. CDR3: CASSAGHNQPQHF. CDR3 in DNA: TGTGCCAGCAGTGCGGGGCACAATCAGCCCCAGCATTTT.

The chain employs TRBV6-2 or TRBV6-3 and TRBJ2-1, with a possible D match to TRBD2 (5 bases). The CDR3 extends over 14 amino acids. Trimming pared 8 bases from V and 8 bases from J, leaving 19 bases between. Germline loops: CDR1 MNHEY, CDR2 SVGEGT. The CDR3 is CASAERRAVHEQFF. The CDR3 bases are TGTGCCAGCGCGGAGCGGCGGGCTGTGCATGAGCAGTTCTTC.

This clonotype was observed many times. This rearrangement joins TRBV11-2 to TRBJ2-7, with 7 bases fitting TRBD1. The V gene end was trimmed by 1 base and the J gene end by 0 bases; junction bases not matched to a gene: 15. The length of the CDR3 is 19 residues. CDR1 is SGHAT, CDR2 FQNNGV, per germline. The CDR3 here is CASSLGRSSWTGVSYEQYF. In DNA, the CDR3 is TGTGCCAGCAGCTTAGGCCGGTCCAGTTGGACAGGCGTCTCCTACGAGCAGTACTTC.

The chain employs TRBV3-1 and TRBJ1-5; tentative D call: TRBD1 (6 bases). CDR3 length: 18 residues. CDR1 and CDR2 (germline): LGHDT, YNNKEL (reference sequence). V lost 5 bases to trimming and J lost 5 bases, with 25 bases between them. In nucleotides, the CDR3 is TGTGCCAGCAGCAGTGCGGAGGGGGGCGGGAATTGGTATCAGCCCCAGCATTTT. Encoded protein: CASSSAEGGGNWYQPQHF.

This clonotype was seen a handful of times. The rearrangement uses TRBV20-1 and TRBJ2-4; the match to TRBD1 covers 10 bases. The germline V gene encodes CDR1 DFQATT and CDR2 SNEGSKA (reference sequence). This CDR3 is built from 15 residues. The V segment lost 5 bases and the J segment 7 bases; nucleotides outside the gene matches: 11. The CDR3 nucleotides read TGCAGTGCTTTCCCCCCGGACAGGGGGAGGAACATTCAGTACTTC. Translation gives CSAFPPDRGRNIQYF.

This clonotype showed up just a few times. The CDR3 sequence: CASSSLETGKNIQYF. CDR3 sequence (DNA): TGTGCCAGCTCGTCTCTGGAGACAGGGAAAAACATTCAGTACTTC. This chain connects TRBV18 to TRBJ2-4, with 7 bases aligning to TRBD1. CDR1 and CDR2 from the germline V gene are KGHSH and LQKENI. The CDR3 contains 15 residues. V was pared by 6 bases and J by 4 bases, with 9 bases of the junction left unmatched.

The sample holds a few counts of this clonotype. This rearrangement joins TRBV20-1 to TRBJ2-6; 10 nucleotides agree with TRBD1. The trim removed 1 base at V and 0 bases at J, leaving 3 bases unmatched. There are 17 residues in the CDR3. CDR1 DFQATT and CDR2 SNEGSKA come from the germline V gene (reference sequence). The CDR3 protein is CSARVRQGASGANVLTF. For the CDR3, the DNA is TGCAGTGCTAGAGTCCGACAGGGGGCCTCTGGGGCCAACGTCCTGACTTTC.

DNA of the CDR3: TGCGCCAGCAGAGCGGTCGGAGAGACCCAGTACTTC. It yields the protein CASRAVGETQYF. V is TRBV5-1 and J is TRBJ2-5; TRBD2 might be the D (5 bases). Germline V lookup: CDR1 SGHRS, CDR2 YFSETQ. This CDR3 comprises 12 residues. The V end was cut by 5 bases, the J end by 4 bases, with 9 bases between.

The chain is built from TRBV7-9 and TRBJ1-5; TRBD1 agrees at 9 bases. The CDR3 length is 14 residues. Germline V gene data show CDR1 as SEHNR and CDR2 as FQNEAQ (reference sequence). The V and J ends lost 4 bases and 4 bases, in that order; junction bases with no gene match: 2. Here the CDR3 DNA reads TGTGCCAGCAGCTGGACAGGGGAAAATCAGCCCCAGCATTTT. Translating gives CASSWTGENQPQHF.

J is TRBJ2-1 and V is TRBV20-1; no clear D gene. The V end lost 0 bases, the J end lost 0 bases, and 3 bases lay between the germline ends. CDR3 length equals 13 residues. In germline, CDR1 is DFQATT, CDR2 SNEGSKA (reference sequence). This CDR3 reads CSARETSYNEQFF. Written as DNA, the CDR3 is TGCAGTGCTAGAGAAACCTCCTACAATGAGCAGTTCTTC.

This clonotype was observed a few times. The rearrangement uses TRBV3-1 and TRBJ1-2; D unclear. Germline lookup yields CDR1 LGHDT and CDR2 YNNKEL (reference sequence). Between the trimmed V and J ends, which lost 4 bases and 8 bases, there was a span of 14 bases. The CDR3 has 13 residues. The CDR3 spells CASSPPVRLGYTF. The DNA of the CDR3 is TGTGCCAGCAGCCCCCCGGTACGTCTAGGCTACACCTTC.

The table lists this clonotype with many counts. This chain connects TRBV12-3 or TRBV12-4 to TRBJ2-7; D is perhaps TRBD2 (5 bases). The CDR3 has 13 amino acids. V lost 7 bases, J lost 6 bases, and 16 bases lay in between. In nucleotides, the CDR3 is TGTGCCAGCACCCAAGCGGTCAGGCTCGAGCAGTACTTC. Its protein product is CASTQAVRLEQYF.

This clonotype was seen more than once but under ten times. The chain combines TRBV7-2 with TRBJ2-1, with D perhaps matching TRBD2 (6 bases). V gave up 1 base and J gave up 5 bases, with 12 bases separating them. The CDR3 runs to 15 residues. CDR1 SGHTA and CDR2 FQGNSA come from the germline V gene. This chain's CDR3 is CASSLGAGLHNEQFF. The CDR3 nucleotides read TGTGCCAGCAGCTTAGGGGCGGGATTGCACAATGAGCAGTTCTTC.

The CDR3 is CATSDSRQVYGYTF. The CDR3 bases are TGTGCCACCAGTGATTCCCGACAGGTCTATGGCTACACCTTC. The chain carries TRBV24-1 and TRBJ1-2; D perhaps matches TRBD1 (6 bases). The V gene's germline CDR1 is KGHDR and CDR2 SFDVKD. The CDR3 spans 14 residues. Trimming removed 2 bases at V and 4 bases at J, with 10 bases between.